This is a list of T cell receptor beta chains from one sample in a study of T cells expressing NK-cell markers. Following a re-call of the 5' RACE reads, TCRdb has one entry per CDR3 protein and lacks DNA. This sample's table reports 550,000 to 600,000 distinct CDR3 sequences. Sequenced sample: blood T cells: a sorted CD56 or NKG2C T cell subset, CD4+ or CD8+ T cells, or bulk PBMC T cells (not recorded which). These TCRs come from a young man in good health. The CDR3 runs from the conserved cysteine through the conserved F or W.

J gene | V gene | CDR3 protein
TRBJ2-6 | TRBV12-3/TRBV12-4 | CASTSSGANVLTF
TRBJ2-7 | TRBV3-1 | CASSQSIRGDEQYF
TRBJ2-3 | TRBV29-1 | CSVEDPVGGLAADTQYF
TRBJ2-1 | TRBV27 | CASRRTSGRSIYNEQFF
TRBJ2-5 | TRBV30 | CAWSPPDVLPETQYF
TRBJ2-2 | TRBV9 | CASSSLSGNTGELFF
TRBJ2-1 | TRBV24-1 | CATSDSGKRVNEQFF
TRBJ1-2 | TRBV24-1 | CATSDSIRGLGGYTF
TRBJ2-2 | TRBV11-3 | CASSFVGGRAGELFF
TRBJ1-2 | TRBV14 | CASSQDLVWMRDYGYTF
TRBJ2-5 | TRBV5-5 | CASSSRTSQKETQYF
TRBJ2-7 | TRBV3-1 | CASSPLRRTSGRLEQYF
TRBJ2-1 | TRBV4-3 | CASSEGPGLSSYNEQFF
TRBJ2-1 | TRBV28 | CASSFGTFSVNEQFF
TRBJ2-1 | TRBV4-3 | CASSQEKKLAEYNEQFF
TRBJ1-1 | TRBV7-9 | CASSLHGRQGAAEAFF
TRBJ1-4 | TRBV6-5 | CASSYEGLDATNEKLFF
TRBJ2-7 | TRBV9 | CASSVGRDRTHYEQYF